This T cell receptor beta chain comes out of a study of blood T cell repertoires in COVID-19. The V gene's germline CDR1 is SNHLY and CDR2 FYNNEI. The germline V and J ends were trimmed by 5 bases and 12 bases, with 13 bases remaining between them. The CDR3 extends over 11 amino acids. The Seattle patients, enrolled during active infection, were followed longitudinally. Clones were sequenced by immunoSEQ multiplex PCR, and TCRdb holds only the in-frame ones, with some missing. Of 330,000 or so clones in the sample, about 92% were seen once. This TCR came from a woman in her sixties or seventies with COVID-19, enrolled during active disease. The V and J genes are TRBV2 and TRBJ1-1, with D possibly TRBD1 on 6 matching bases. Material: peripheral blood. The CDR3 is CASSTDRRTFF. CDR3 bases: TGTGCCAGCAGTACCGACAGGAGAACTTTCTTT.